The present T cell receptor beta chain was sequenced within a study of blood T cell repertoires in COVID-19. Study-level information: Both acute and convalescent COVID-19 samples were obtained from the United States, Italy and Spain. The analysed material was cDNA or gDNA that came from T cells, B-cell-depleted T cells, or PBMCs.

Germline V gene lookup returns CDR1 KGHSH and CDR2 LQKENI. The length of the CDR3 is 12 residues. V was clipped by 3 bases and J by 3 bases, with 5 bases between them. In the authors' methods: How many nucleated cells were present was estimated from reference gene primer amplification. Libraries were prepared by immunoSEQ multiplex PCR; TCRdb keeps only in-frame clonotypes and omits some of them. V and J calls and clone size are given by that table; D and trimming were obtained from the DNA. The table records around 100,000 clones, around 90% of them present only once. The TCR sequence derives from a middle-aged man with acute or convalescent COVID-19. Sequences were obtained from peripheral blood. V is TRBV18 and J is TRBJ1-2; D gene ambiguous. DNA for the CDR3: TGTGCCAGCTCACCGTATGACTATGGCTACACCTTC. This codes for CASSPYDYGYTF.